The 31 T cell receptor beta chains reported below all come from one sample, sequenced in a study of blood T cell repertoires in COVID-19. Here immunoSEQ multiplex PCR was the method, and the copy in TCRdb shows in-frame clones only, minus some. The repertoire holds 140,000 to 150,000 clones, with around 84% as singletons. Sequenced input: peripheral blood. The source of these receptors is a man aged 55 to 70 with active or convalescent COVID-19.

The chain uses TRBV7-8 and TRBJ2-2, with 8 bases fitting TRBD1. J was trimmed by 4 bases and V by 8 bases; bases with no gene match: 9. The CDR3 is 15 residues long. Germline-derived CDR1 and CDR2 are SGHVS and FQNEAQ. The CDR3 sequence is CASSSGGRGTGELFF. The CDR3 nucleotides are TGTGCCAGCTCCTCAGGGGGCCGGGGCACCGGGGAGCTGTTTTTT.

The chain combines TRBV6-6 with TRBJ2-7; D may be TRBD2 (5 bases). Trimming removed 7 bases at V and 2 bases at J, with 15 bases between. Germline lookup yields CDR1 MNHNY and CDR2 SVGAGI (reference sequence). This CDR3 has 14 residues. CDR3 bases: TGTGCCAGCATCTTGGACTCTCTCGCCTACGAGCAGTACTTC. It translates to CASILDSLAYEQYF.

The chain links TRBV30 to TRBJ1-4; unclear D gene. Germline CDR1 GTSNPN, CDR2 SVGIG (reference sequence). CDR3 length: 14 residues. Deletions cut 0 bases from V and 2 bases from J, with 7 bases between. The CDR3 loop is CAWSVRRTNEKLFF. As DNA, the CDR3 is TGTGCCTGGAGTGTACGGCGGACTAATGAAAAACTGTTTTTT.

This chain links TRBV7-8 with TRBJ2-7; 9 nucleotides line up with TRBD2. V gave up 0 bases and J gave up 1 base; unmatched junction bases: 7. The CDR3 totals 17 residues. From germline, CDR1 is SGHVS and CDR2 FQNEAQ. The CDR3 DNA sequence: TGTGCCAGCAGCTTAGCTGATGCGGGAGGGCCTTCCTACGAGCAGTACTTC. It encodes CASSLADAGGPSYEQYF.

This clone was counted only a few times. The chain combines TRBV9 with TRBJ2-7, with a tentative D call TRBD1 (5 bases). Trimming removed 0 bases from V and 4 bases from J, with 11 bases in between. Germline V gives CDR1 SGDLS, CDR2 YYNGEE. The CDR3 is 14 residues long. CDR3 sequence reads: CASSVEAGRYEQYF. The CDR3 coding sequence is TGTGCCAGCAGCGTAGAGGCAGGGCGGTACGAGCAGTACTTC. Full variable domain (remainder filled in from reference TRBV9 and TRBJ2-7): DSGVTQTPKHLITATGQRVTLRCSPRSGDLSVYWYQQSLDQGLQFLIQYYNGEERAKGNILERFSAQQFPDLHSELNLSSLELGDSALYFCASSVEAGRYEQYFGPGTRLTVT.

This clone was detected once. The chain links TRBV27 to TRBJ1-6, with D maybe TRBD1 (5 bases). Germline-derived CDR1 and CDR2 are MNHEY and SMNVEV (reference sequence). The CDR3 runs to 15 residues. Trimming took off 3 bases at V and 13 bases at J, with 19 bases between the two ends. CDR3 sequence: CASSFQQAGGSPLHF. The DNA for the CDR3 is TGTGCCAGCAGTTTCCAACAGGCCGGGGGGTCGCCCCTCCACTTT.

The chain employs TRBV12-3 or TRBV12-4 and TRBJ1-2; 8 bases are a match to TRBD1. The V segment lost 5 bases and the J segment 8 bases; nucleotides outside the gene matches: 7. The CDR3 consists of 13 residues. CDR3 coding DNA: TGTGCCAGCAGTCGGACAGGGAGAGAAGGCTACACCTTC. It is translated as CASSRTGREGYTF.

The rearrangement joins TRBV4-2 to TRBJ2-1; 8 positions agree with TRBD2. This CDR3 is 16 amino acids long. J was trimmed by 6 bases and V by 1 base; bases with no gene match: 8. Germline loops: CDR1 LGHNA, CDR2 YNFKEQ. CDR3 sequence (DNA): TGTGCCAGCAGCCAAGCCCGGACTAGCTTCAGCAATGAGCAGTTCTTC. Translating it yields CASSQARTSFSNEQFF.

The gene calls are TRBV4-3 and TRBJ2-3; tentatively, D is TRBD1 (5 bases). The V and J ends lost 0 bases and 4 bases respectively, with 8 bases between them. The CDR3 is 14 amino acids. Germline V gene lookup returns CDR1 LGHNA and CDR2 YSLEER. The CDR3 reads CASSQDRVPDTQYF. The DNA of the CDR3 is TGCGCCAGCAGCCAAGACAGGGTCCCAGATACGCAGTATTTT.

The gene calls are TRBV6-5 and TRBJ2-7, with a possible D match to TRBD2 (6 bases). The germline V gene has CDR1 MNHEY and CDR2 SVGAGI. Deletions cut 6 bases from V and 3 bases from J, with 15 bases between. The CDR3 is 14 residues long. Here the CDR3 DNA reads TGTGCCAGCAGGTCAACGGGACTCGTCTACGAGCAGTACTTC. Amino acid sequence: CASRSTGLVYEQYF.

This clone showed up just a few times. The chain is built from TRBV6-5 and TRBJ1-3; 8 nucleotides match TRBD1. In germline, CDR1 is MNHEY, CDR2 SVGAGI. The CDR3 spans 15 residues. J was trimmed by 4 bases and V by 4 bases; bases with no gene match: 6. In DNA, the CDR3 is TGTGCCAGCAGTTTGGGACAGGCGGGCGGAAACACCATATATTTT. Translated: CASSLGQAGGNTIYF.

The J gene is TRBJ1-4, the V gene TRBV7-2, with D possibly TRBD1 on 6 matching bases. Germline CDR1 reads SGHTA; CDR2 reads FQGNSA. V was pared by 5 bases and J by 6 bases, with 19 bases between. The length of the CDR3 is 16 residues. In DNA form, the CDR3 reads TGTGCCAGCAGCCCAGGTTGGGGGCCTGGGGATGAAAAACTGTTTTTT. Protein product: CASSPGWGPGDEKLFF.

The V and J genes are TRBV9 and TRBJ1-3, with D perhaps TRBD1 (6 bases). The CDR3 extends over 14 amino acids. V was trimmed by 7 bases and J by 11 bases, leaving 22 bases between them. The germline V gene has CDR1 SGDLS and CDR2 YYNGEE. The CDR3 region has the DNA TGTGCCAGCGCCGCTTCGTGGACAGTCGACTCCATATATTTT. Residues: CASAASWTVDSIYF.

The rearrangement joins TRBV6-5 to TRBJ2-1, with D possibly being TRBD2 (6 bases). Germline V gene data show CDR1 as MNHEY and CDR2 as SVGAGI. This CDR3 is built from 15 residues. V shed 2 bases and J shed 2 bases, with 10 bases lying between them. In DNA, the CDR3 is TGTGCCAGCAGTTACACGGGAGCAACCTACAATGAGCAGTTCTTC. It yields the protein CASSYTGATYNEQFF.

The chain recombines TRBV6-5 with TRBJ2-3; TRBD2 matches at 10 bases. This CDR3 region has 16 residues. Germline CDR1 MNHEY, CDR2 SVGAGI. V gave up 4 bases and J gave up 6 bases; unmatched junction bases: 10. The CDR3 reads CASSFQLAGWGDTQYF. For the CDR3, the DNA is TGTGCCAGCAGTTTCCAACTAGCGGGATGGGGTGATACGCAGTATTTT.

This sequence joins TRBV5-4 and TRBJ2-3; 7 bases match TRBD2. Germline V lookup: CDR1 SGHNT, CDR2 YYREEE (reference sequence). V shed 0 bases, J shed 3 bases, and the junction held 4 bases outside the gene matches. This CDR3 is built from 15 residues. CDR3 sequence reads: CASSLVGGRTDTQYF. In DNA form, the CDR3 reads TGTGCCAGCAGCTTGGTCGGGGGGAGGACAGATACGCAGTATTTT. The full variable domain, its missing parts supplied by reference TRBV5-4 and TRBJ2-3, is ETGVTQSPTHLIKTRGQQVTLRCSSQSGHNTVSWYQQALGQGPQFIFQYYREEENGRGNFPPRFSGLQFPNYSSELNVNALELDDSALYLCASSLVGGRTDTQYFGPGTRLTVL.

The CDR3 DNA reads as TGTGCCAGCAGCCCCCAGGGGACAGAACCTTACGATGAGCAGTTCTTC. It is translated as CASSPQGTEPYDEQFF. This chain joins TRBV9 and TRBJ2-1; 7 bases map to TRBD1. V lost 4 bases, J lost 8 bases, and 15 bases stayed unmatched. From germline, CDR1 is SGDLS and CDR2 YYNGEE. CDR3 length: 16 amino acids.

DNA for the CDR3: TGTGCCAGCAGTTATGAGGGAACAGTCTATAATTCACCCCTCCACTTT. This translates into CASSYEGTVYNSPLHF. The V call is TRBV6-5, the J call TRBJ1-6; no firm D call. The CDR3 has 16 amino acids. The germline V and J ends were trimmed by 3 bases and 3 bases, with 12 bases remaining between them. The germline gives CDR1 MNHEY, CDR2 SVGAGI.

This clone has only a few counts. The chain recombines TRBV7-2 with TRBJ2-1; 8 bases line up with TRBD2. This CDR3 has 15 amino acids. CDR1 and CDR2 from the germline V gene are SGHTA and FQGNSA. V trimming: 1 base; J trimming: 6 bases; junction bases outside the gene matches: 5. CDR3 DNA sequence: TGTGCCAGCAGCTTAGTCCGCGGGAGGTCCAATGAGCAGTTCTTC. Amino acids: CASSLVRGRSNEQFF.

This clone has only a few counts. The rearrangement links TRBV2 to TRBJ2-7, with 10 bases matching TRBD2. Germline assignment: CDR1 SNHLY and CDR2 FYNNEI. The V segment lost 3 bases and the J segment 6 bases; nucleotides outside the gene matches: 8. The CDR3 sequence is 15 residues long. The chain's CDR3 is CASSDPSGRGSEQYF. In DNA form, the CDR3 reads TGTGCCAGCAGTGACCCTAGCGGGAGAGGTAGCGAGCAGTACTTC.

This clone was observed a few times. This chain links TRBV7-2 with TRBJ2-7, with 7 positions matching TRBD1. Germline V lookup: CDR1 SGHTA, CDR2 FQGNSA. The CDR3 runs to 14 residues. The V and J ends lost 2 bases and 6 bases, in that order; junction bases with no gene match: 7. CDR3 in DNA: TGTGCCAGCAGCTTACCACAGGGGCGGGTCGAGCAGTACTTC. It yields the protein CASSLPQGRVEQYF.

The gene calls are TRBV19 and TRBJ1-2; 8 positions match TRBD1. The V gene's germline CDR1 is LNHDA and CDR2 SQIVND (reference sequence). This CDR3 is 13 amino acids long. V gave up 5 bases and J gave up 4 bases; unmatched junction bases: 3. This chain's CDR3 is CASSRQGSYGYTF. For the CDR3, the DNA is TGTGCCAGTAGTCGACAGGGGTCCTATGGCTACACCTTC.

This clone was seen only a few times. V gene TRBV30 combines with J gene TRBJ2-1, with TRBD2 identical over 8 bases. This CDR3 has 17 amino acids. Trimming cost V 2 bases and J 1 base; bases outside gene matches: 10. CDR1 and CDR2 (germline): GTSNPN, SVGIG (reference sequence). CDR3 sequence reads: CAWSRGLVHSSYNEQFF. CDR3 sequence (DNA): TGTGCCTGGAGTAGGGGACTAGTCCATTCTTCCTACAATGAGCAGTTCTTC.

This chain's CDR3 is CASSSVGRANTEAFF. In DNA form, the CDR3 reads TGTGCCAGCAGTTCCGTAGGGAGGGCGAACACTGAAGCTTTCTTT. V gene TRBV28 combines with J gene TRBJ1-1; D remains ambiguous. CDR1 and CDR2 from the germline V gene are MDHEN and SYDVKM. Trimming took off 4 bases at V and 1 base at J, with 13 bases between the two ends. The CDR3 covers 15 residues.

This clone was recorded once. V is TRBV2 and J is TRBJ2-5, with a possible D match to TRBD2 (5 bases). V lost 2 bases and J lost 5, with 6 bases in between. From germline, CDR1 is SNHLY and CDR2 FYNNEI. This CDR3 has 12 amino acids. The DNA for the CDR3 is TGTGCCAGCAGTGAAACGGGGGAGACCCAGTACTTC. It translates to CASSETGETQYF.

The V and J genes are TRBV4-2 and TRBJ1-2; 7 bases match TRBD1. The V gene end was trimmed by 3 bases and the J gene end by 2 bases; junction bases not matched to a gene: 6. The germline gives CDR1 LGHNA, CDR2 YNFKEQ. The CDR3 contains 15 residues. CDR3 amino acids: CASSQVLGQNYGYTF. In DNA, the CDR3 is TGTGCCAGCAGCCAGGTCTTGGGACAGAACTATGGCTACACCTTC.

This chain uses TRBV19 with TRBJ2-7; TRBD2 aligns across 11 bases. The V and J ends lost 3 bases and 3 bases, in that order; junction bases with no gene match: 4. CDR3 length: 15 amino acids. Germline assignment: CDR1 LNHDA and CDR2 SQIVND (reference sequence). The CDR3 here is CASSISGTSGYEQYF. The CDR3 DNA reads TGTGCCAGTAGTATCTCGGGGACTAGCGGCTACGAGCAGTACTTC.

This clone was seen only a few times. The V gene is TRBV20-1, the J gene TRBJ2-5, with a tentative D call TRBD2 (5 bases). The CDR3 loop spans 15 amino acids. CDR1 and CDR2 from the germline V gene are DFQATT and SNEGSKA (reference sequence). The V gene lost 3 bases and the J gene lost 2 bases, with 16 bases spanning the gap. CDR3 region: CSASWEKVGQETQYF. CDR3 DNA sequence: TGCAGTGCTAGTTGGGAGAAAGTAGGGCAAGAGACCCAGTACTTC.

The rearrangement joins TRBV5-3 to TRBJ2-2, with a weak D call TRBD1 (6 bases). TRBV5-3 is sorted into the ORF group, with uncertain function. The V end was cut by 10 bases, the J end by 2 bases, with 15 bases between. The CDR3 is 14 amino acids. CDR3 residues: CALGPGVNTGELFF. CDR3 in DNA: TGTGCCCTCGGCCCAGGGGTTAACACCGGGGAGCTGTTTTTT.

As DNA, the CDR3 is TGTGCCAGCACGGGCAGCCGGGGGACCGGGGAGCTGTTTTTT. This translates into CASTGSRGTGELFF. The chain couples TRBV2 to TRBJ2-2; weak D call: TRBD2 (6 bases). The CDR3 runs 14 residues. Trimming shortened V by 7 bases and J by 5 bases, and 14 bases separated the two germline ends. The germline V gene has CDR1 SNHLY and CDR2 FYNNEI.

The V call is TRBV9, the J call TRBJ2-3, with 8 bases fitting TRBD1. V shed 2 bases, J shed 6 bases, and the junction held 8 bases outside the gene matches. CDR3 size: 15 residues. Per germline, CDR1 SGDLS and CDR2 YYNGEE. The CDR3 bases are TGTGCCAGCAGCGTCCTAGACAGGGGCGGGGATACGCAGTATTTT. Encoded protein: CASSVLDRGGDTQYF.